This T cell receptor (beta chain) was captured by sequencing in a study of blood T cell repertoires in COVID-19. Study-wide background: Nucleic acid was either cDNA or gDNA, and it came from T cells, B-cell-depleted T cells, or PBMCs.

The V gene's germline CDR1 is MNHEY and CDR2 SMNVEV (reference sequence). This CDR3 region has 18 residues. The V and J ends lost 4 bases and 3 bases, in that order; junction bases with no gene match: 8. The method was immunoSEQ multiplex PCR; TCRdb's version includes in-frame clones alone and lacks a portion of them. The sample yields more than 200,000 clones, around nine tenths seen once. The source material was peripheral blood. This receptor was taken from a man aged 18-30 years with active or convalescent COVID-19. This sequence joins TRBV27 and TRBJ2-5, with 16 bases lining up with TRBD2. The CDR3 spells CASSYRGTSGRGKETQYF. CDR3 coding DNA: TGTGCCAGCAGTTACAGGGGGACTAGCGGGAGGGGTAAAGAGACCCAGTACTTC.